The clone carrying this T cell receptor (beta chain) came up many times. As yet, its antigen is unknown. The data are from a study of early T cells in non-severe SARS-CoV-2 infection. Study-wide background: RNA in bulk from unsorted whole blood was sequenced, and chains were unpaired.

Individual cDNA molecules were tagged with unique molecular identifiers, the study reported. TCRdb passed the 5' RACE reads through MiXCR, listing each CDR3 protein once. The table lists tens of thousands of distinct CDR3 sequences, 9% to 10% of them singletons. This CDR3 spans 15 amino acids. V dropped 6 bases and J dropped 5; count of bases not matched to a gene: 8. Germline V lookup: CDR1 ENHRY, CDR2 SYGVKD. General study points: Matching with VDJdb favored anti-spike CD8 responses (missing private and CD4 specificities).

The sequence was obtained from an adult who was a healthcare worker with PCR-confirmed SARS-CoV-2 infection or an uninfected control (not recorded which). This rearrangement joins TRBV10-3 to TRBJ2-1; 9 nucleotides align to TRBD2. Here the sequenced sample was whole blood, taken at baseline. CDR3 in DNA: TGTGCCATCAGCCCCCTAGCGGGGCTCAACAATGAGCAGTTCTTC. Its translation is CAISPLAGLNNEQFF.